Listed below are T cell receptor beta chains from one sample, sequenced in a study of blood T cell repertoires in COVID-19. The assay was immunoSEQ multiplex PCR, and TCRdb's table has in-frame clones only and misses some. The sample holds 100,000 to 150,000 clones, 88% seen once. The sample comprised peripheral blood. The receptors were gathered from a man aged 45-60 years with acute or convalescent COVID-19. Each CDR3 is given without its conserved first and last residue. Clone size is shown for a subset of rows, as once, few, many or a class of expanded clone.

CDR3aa	v_gene	j_gene	abundance
AISVSFDTQY	TRBV10-3	TRBJ2-3	few
ATSNRAGYT	TRBV6-5	TRBJ1-2	-
ASSLFSGGYQETQY	TRBV5-8	TRBJ2-5	-
ASNQGTGQETQY	TRBV7-9	TRBJ2-5	-
ASSLGAAPSDEQF	TRBV11-2	TRBJ2-1	-
ASSWGQGGNQPQH	TRBV5-1	TRBJ1-5	-
ASSPEAGGPDYNEQF	TRBV7-9	TRBJ2-1	-
ASSLADSYNSPLH	TRBV7-9	TRBJ1-6	-
ASSLATKNTGELF	TRBV7-8	TRBJ2-2	-
ASSLGRDQETQY	TRBV5-4	TRBJ2-5	-
ASSQDPGGQSPLH	TRBV4-2	TRBJ1-6	-
SAIGEETQY	TRBV20-1	TRBJ2-5	once
ASSSTRTSARGNNEQF	TRBV5-1	TRBJ2-1	-
ASSPNRVGTEAF	TRBV18	TRBJ1-1	-